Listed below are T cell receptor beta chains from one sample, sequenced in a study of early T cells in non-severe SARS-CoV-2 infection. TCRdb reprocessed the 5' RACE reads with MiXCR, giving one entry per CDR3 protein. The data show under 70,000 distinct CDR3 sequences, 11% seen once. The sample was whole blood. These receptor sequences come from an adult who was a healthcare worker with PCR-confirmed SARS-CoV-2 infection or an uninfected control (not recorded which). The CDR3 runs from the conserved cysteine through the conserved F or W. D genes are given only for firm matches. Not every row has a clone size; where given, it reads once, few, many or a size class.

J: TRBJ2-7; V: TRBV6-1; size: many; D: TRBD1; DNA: TGTGCCAGCGCCCAGGAGGGACAGGAGGTCTACGAGCAGTACTTC; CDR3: CASAQEGQEVYEQYF
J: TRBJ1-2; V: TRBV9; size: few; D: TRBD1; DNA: TGTGCCAGCAGCGTAGGAAACAGGGGAGACTATGGCTACACCTTC; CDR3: CASSVGNRGDYGYTF
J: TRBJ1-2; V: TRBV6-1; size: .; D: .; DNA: TGTGCCAGCAGTGAAGCCGGGAGCTACACCTTC; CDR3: CASSEAGSYTF
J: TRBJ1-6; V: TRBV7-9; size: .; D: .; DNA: TGTGCCAGCAGCTTAGAGACTAGACTTAATTCACCCCTCCACTTT; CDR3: CASSLETRLNSPLHF
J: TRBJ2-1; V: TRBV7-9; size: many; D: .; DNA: TGTGCCAGCAGCCCTAAAGTTCAGAATGAGCAGTTCTTC; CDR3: CASSPKVQNEQFF
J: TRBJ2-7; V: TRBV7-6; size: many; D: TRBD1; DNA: TGTGCCAGCAGCTTCGGGACAGCCTACGAGCAGTACTTC; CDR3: CASSFGTAYEQYF
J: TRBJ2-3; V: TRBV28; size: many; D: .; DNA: TGTGCCAGCGGACCCCTAAGAAGCGGGCCAGATACGCAGTATTTT; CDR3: CASGPLRSGPDTQYF
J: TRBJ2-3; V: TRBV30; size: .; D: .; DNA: TGTGCCTGGAAAGAAGGGAGCGGGTTTATCACAGATACGCAGTATTTT; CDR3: CAWKEGSGFITDTQYF
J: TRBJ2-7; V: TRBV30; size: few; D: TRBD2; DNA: TGTGCCTGCCGGGTAGCGGGAGCTAGCGAGCAGTACTTC; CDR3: CACRVAGASEQYF
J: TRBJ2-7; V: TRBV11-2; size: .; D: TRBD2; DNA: TGTGCCAGCAGCCCCCATTTAGGACTAGCAAGCGAGCAGTACTTC; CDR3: CASSPHLGLASEQYF
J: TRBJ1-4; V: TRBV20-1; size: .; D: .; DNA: TGCAGTGCTAGTTTAAGAAATAATGAAAAACTGTTTTTT; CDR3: CSASLRNNEKLFF
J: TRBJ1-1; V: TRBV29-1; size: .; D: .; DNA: TGCAGCGTGACTTGGATGAACACTGAAGCTTTCTTT; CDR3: CSVTWMNTEAFF
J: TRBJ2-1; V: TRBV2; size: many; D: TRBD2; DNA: TGTGCCAGCAGCGATAGCGGGAGATCCTACAATGAGCAGTTCTTC; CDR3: CASSDSGRSYNEQFF
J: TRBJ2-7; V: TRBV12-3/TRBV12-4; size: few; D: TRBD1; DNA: TGTGCCAGCAGGGCTACAGGGGGCTACGAGCAGTACTTC; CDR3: CASRATGGYEQYF
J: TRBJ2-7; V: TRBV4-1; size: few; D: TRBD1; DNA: TGCGCCAGCAGCCAAGGACAGGGGGCTTCCTACGAGCAGTACTTC; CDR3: CASSQGQGASYEQYF
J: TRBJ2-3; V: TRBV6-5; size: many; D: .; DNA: TGTGCCATCTCGCCGGGACCGAGCACAGATACGCAGTATTTT; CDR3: CAISPGPSTDTQYF
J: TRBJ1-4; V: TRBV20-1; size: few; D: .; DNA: TGCAGTGCTAGAGGGGCGGCGAATGAAAAACTGTTTTTT; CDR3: CSARGAANEKLFF